This T cell receptor (beta chain) was profiled in a study of TIL therapy for anti-PD-1-resistant metastatic lung cancer. The time point denotes: pre-treatment sample, taken before nivolumab and TIL therapy. The tumor samples were excised metastases, mostly pleural nodules or supraclavicular lymph nodes. There are 13 residues in the CDR3. Germline lookup yields CDR1 MNHNY and CDR2 SVGAGI (reference sequence). Trimming took off 1 base at V and 4 bases at J, with 7 bases between the two ends. This was the immunoSEQ v3 assay. Data came from immunoSEQ multiplex PCR; TCRdb stores just in-frame clones and leaves some out. The sample lists tens of thousands of clones, just under 75% seen once, with roughly 7.4% in the top ten.

The sequences come from tumor tissue, collected at baseline. This chain connects TRBV6-6 to TRBJ1-2; the D gene is possibly TRBD1 (5 bases). The TCR sequence derives from a person between 25 and 79 years old with non-small cell lung cancer. The CDR3 sequence is CASSYLDSYGYTF. CDR3 bases: TGTGCCAGCAGTTACTTAGACAGCTATGGCTACACCTTC.